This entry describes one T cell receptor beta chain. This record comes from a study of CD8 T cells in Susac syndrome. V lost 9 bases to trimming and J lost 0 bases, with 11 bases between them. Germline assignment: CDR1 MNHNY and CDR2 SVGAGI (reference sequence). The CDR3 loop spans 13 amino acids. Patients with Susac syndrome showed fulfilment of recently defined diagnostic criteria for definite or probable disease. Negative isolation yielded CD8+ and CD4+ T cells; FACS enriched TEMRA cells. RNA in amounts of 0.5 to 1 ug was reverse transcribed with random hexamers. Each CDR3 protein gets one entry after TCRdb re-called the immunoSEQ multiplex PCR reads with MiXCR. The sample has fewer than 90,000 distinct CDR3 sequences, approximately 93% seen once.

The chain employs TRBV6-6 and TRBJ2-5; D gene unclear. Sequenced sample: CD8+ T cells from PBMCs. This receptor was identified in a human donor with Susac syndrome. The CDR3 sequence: CASLLGYQETQYF. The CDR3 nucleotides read TGTGCCAGTCTCCTTGGGTACCAAGAGACCCAGTACTTC.